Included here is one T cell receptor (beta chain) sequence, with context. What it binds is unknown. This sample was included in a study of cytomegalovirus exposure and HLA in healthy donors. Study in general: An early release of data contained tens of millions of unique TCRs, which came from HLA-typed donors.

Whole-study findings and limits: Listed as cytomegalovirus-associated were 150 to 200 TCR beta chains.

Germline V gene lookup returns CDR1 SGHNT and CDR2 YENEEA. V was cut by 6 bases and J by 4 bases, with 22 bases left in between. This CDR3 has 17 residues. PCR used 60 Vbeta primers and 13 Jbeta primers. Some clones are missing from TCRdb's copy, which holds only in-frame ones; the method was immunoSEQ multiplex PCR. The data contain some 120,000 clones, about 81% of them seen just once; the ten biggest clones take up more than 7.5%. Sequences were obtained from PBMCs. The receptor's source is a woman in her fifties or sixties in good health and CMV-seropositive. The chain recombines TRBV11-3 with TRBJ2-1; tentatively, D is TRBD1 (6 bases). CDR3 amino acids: CASRSIGSGALYNEQFF. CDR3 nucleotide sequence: TGTGCCAGCAGGTCCATCGGTTCAGGGGCCCTTTACAATGAGCAGTTCTTC. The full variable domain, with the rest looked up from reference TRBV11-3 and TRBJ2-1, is EAGVVQSPRYKIIEKKQPVAFWCNPISGHNTLYWYLQNLGQGPELLIRYENEEAVDDSQLPKDRFSAERLKGVDSTLKIQPAELGDSAVYLCASRSIGSGALYNEQFFGPGTRLTVL.